These 25 T cell receptor beta chains originate from one sample sequenced in a study of Graves' ophthalmopathy and Graves' hyperthyroidism. RNA transcripts yielded amplified TCR beta CDR3 regions. HTBI-primed RT-PCR formed the first round, and a multiplex PCR formed the second. TCRdb used MiXCR to reprocess the multiplex PCR reads, holding one entry per CDR3 protein. The table has a few hundred thousand distinct CDR3 sequences, about 35% seen once; the top ten hold about 4%. Sequencing input: peripheral blood or thyroid tissue (not recorded which). The receptors were gathered from an adult man with Graves' hyperthyroidism.

About this clonotype: This CDR3 is missing its conserved last phenylalanine or tryptophan, likely due to a read error. This chain links TRBV7-6 with TRBJ1-1; D not resolved. Germline V gives CDR1 SGHVS, CDR2 FNYEAQ. The CDR3 is 15 amino acids. Deletions cut 3 bases from V and 0 bases from J, with 11 bases between. The CDR3 nucleotides read TGTGCCAGCAGCTTGGCAGGATCCATGAACACTGAAGCTTTCCTT. Protein product: CASSLAGSMNTEAFL.

This clonotype was recorded at least ten times. The chain employs TRBV6-5 and TRBJ2-5, with TRBD2 matching over 10 bases. The CDR3 is 13 amino acids. Germline assignment: CDR1 MNHEY and CDR2 SVGAGI. V lost 8 bases, J lost 5 bases, and 5 bases stayed unmatched. CDR3 protein: CASVKRGGETQYF. Written as DNA, the CDR3 is TGTGCCAGCGTAAAGCGGGGGGGTGAGACCCAGTACTTC.

Comment on this clonotype: The CDR3 does not end in the conserved phenylalanine or tryptophan, so this is likely a read error. This chain joins TRBV29-1 and TRBJ1-5, with a tentative D call TRBD1 (6 bases). The germline V gene has CDR1 SQVTM and CDR2 ANQGSEA. This CDR3 is built from 15 residues. The V end was cut by 1 base, the J end by 2 bases, with 12 bases between. In nucleotides, the CDR3 is TGCAGCGTTGAAGGGCACAGGGACGGCAATCAGCCCCAGCATCTT. This translates into CSVEGHRDGNQPQHL.

This chain links TRBV12-3 or TRBV12-4 with TRBJ1-2; perhaps TRBD1 as D (5 bases). The V end lost 6 bases, the J end lost 6 bases, and 14 bases lay between the germline ends. CDR3 size: 13 residues. The CDR3 here is CASSPNQGHGYTF. Written as DNA, the CDR3 is TGTGCCAGCAGCCCCAACCAGGGTCATGGCTACACCTTC.

This clonotype was detected many times. The V gene is TRBV7-9, the J gene TRBJ1-1; 9 positions match TRBD1. The germline gives CDR1 SEHNR, CDR2 FQNEAQ (reference sequence). J lost 10 bases, V lost 1 base, and 4 bases had no gene match. CDR3 length: 13 amino acids. The CDR3: CASSLGQGGRAFF. CDR3 DNA sequence: TGTGCCAGCAGCTTAGGACAGGGGGGGCGAGCTTTCTTT.

As to this clonotype: This may be a read error, as it is one base from a much larger clone. The V call is TRBV6-5, the J call TRBJ2-5; no reliable D call. The germline gives CDR1 MNHEY, CDR2 SVGAGI. The CDR3 spans 12 residues. Trimming took 5 bases from V and 5 from J, leaving 9 bases between them. CDR3 in DNA: TGTGCCAGCAGTAAAAGGCGGGAGACCCAGTACTTC. It encodes CASSKRRETQYF.

As for this clonotype: The DNA is omitted, as the CDR3 cannot be located on it reliably, and the CDR3 follows TCRdb's listing. The chain employs TRBV7-9 and TRBJ2-2. The CDR3 contains 11 residues when both ends are counted. Germline CDR1 reads SEHNR; CDR2 reads FQNEAQ (reference sequence). CDR3 in amino acids: CASREPGSCFF.

This clonotype was observed a handful of times. The chain couples TRBV5-1 to TRBJ1-6; D is uncertain. Germline V gives CDR1 SGHRS, CDR2 YFSETQ. Trimming shortened V by 4 bases and J by 9 bases, and 11 bases separated the two germline ends. This CDR3 spans 13 amino acids. CDR3 DNA sequence: TGCGCCAGCAGCAAAGAAAATGTTTCACCCCTCCACTTT. It translates to CASSKENVSPLHF.

This clonotype was seen at least ten times. The chain links TRBV29-1 to TRBJ1-5; no definite D call. The germline V and J ends were trimmed by 6 bases and 3 bases, with 12 bases remaining between them. The CDR3 loop spans 13 amino acids. Germline CDR1 SQVTM, CDR2 ANQGSEA. The CDR3 region is CSVAGGPNQPQHF. DNA for the CDR3: TGCAGCGTGGCAGGAGGCCCCAATCAGCCCCAGCATTTT.

A word on this clonotype: At one boundary the junction diverges from the germline segment, which might be a read error. This chain joins TRBV2 and TRBJ1-1; TRBD1 might be the D (5 bases). Germline CDR1 and CDR2: SNHLY and FYNNEI. This CDR3 is 13 amino acids long. CDR3 region: CASSEGGGTRGFF. The CDR3 DNA reads TGTGCCAGCAGTGAAGGGGGGGGGACTAGAGGTTTCTTC.

Only a few counts were recorded for this clonotype. The genes are TRBV6-1 and TRBJ1-4; D is undetermined. This CDR3 spans 15 amino acids. Trimming took off 0 bases at V and 2 bases at J, with 7 bases between the two ends. CDR1 and CDR2 from the germline V gene are MNHNS and SASEGT. Written as DNA, the CDR3 is TGTGCCAGCAGTGAAGCGCGGCCTACTAATGAAAAACTGTTTTTT. Its translation: CASSEARPTNEKLFF.

A word on this clonotype: This could be a read error, since a much larger clone is one nucleotide away. The genes are TRBV4-2 and TRBJ1-1; 7 positions agree with TRBD1. CDR1 LGHNA and CDR2 YNFKEQ come from the germline V gene. This CDR3 comprises 16 residues. Losses at the gene ends were 3 bases for V and 0 bases for J; bases not matched to a gene: 7. CDR3 in amino acids: CASSHGKGGVNTEAFF. In DNA form, the CDR3 reads TGTGCCAGCAGCCATGGGAAAGGGGGCGTGAACACTGAAGCTTTCTTT.

This clonotype was seen ten or more times. The rearrangement uses TRBV29-1 and TRBJ1-1; TRBD1 might be the D (6 bases). Germline CDR1 reads SQVTM; CDR2 reads ANQGSEA. The CDR3 loop spans 13 amino acids. The ends were cut back, 3 bases at V and 1 base at J, with 9 bases in the middle. DNA of the CDR3: TGCAGCGTTGACGACAGGAAGAACACTGAAGCTTTCTTT. It translates to CSVDDRKNTEAFF.

Many counts were recorded for this clonotype. The V call is TRBV3-1, the J call TRBJ2-7; no clear D gene. CDR3 length equals 12 residues. Trimming shortened V by 2 bases and J by 3 bases, and 5 bases separated the two germline ends. From germline, CDR1 is LGHDT and CDR2 YNNKEL (reference sequence). As DNA, the CDR3 is TGTGCCAGCAGCCAATTTCGCTACGAGCAGTACTTC. It translates to CASSQFRYEQYF.

The sample holds a few counts of this clonotype. This rearrangement joins TRBV29-1 to TRBJ2-2; tentative D call: TRBD2 (6 bases). This CDR3 comprises 17 residues. Between the trimmed V and J ends, which lost 0 bases and 1 base, there was a span of 15 bases. The germline V gene has CDR1 SQVTM and CDR2 ANQGSEA. This chain's CDR3 is CSVEDRFAGQNTGELFF. CDR3 nucleotides: TGCAGCGTTGAAGATCGGTTCGCGGGGCAGAACACCGGGGAGCTGTTTTTT.

In its sample, this clonotype was seen a few times. This chain links TRBV6-1 with TRBJ2-2, with 7 bases identical to TRBD1. V was clipped by 9 bases and J by 2 bases; unmatched bases: 3. The CDR3 runs 13 residues. Germline V gene sequence: CDR1 MNHNS, CDR2 SASEGT. The CDR3 sequence: CASWDSNTGELFF. The CDR3 DNA reads as TGTGCCAGTTGGGACAGCAACACCGGGGAGCTGTTTTTT.

This clonotype was seen at least ten times. The gene calls are TRBV2 and TRBJ2-7; D uncertain. Germline V CDR1 and CDR2: SNHLY, FYNNEI. V lost 3 bases, J lost 3 bases, and 9 bases lay in between. This CDR3 comprises 13 residues. CDR3 protein: CASSDWGVYEQYF. The CDR3 region has the DNA TGTGCCAGCAGTGACTGGGGTGTCTACGAGCAGTACTTC.

This clonotype has a single count. The V call is TRBV20-1, the J call TRBJ2-7; possible D gene TRBD2, 5 bases. Trimming stripped 0 bases from V and 2 bases from J, with 17 bases between. The CDR3 length is 16 residues. Germline CDR1 and CDR2: DFQATT and SNEGSKA (reference sequence). CDR3 region: CSARDRRKEQTYEQYF. In DNA form, the CDR3 reads TGCAGTGCTAGAGATAGGAGGAAGGAACAGACCTACGAGCAGTACTTC.

This clonotype occurred many times. The chain joins TRBV29-1 to TRBJ1-2, with TRBD1 identical over 12 bases. Germline V lookup: CDR1 SQVTM, CDR2 ANQGSEA. The CDR3 runs 15 residues. The V gene end was trimmed by 7 bases and the J gene end by 3 bases; junction bases not matched to a gene: 9. CDR3 sequence (DNA): TGCAGCGCCAAGGTCCGGGACAGGGGGCACTATGGCTACACCTTC. Protein product: CSAKVRDRGHYGYTF.

The chain combines TRBV14 with TRBJ1-2; 9 bases map to TRBD1. Germline CDR1 and CDR2: SGHDN and FVKESK. This CDR3 contains 15 residues. The ends lost 1 base at V and 3 bases at J; junction bases unmatched: 3. CDR3 sequence reads: CASSQGTGEDYGYTF. CDR3 in DNA: TGTGCCAGCAGCCAAGGGACAGGGGAGGACTATGGCTACACCTTC.

In this sample, this clonotype turned up many times. The chain combines TRBV20-1 with TRBJ1-6, with 9 bases identical to TRBD1. The V and J ends lost 2 bases and 4 bases, in that order; junction bases with no gene match: 6. Per the germline V gene, CDR1 is DFQATT and CDR2 is SNEGSKA (reference sequence). This CDR3 has 16 amino acids. CDR3 nucleotides: TGCAGTGCTAGAAAGACCGGGACAGGGTATAATTCACCCCTCCACTTT. Protein sequence: CSARKTGTGYNSPLHF.

Points on this clonotype: The conserved phenylalanine or tryptophan normally closing the CDR3 is absent here, so this likely arose from a read error. The V gene is TRBV24-1, the J gene TRBJ2-2; unclear D gene. V dropped 4 bases and J dropped 1 base, with 12 bases sitting between them. CDR1 and CDR2 from the germline V gene are KGHDR and SFDVKD. CDR3 length: 16 residues. The CDR3 spells CATSDHPPGNTGELFY. In DNA form, the CDR3 reads TGTGCCACCAGTGACCACCCCCCCGGGAACACCGGGGAGCTGTTTTAT.

In this sample, this clonotype turned up many times. The chain joins TRBV28 to TRBJ2-5; tentatively, D is TRBD1 or TRBD2 (5 bases each). Germline V gene lookup returns CDR1 MDHEN and CDR2 SYDVKM. V was trimmed by 10 bases and J by 5 bases, leaving 17 bases between them. The CDR3 consists of 13 residues. CDR3 sequence: CATRGRVVETQYF. The CDR3, as DNA: TGTGCCACTCGGGGCAGGGTGGTGGAGACCCAGTACTTC.

The chain carries TRBV15 and TRBJ2-7; TRBD2 aligns across 11 bases. CDR1 and CDR2 from the germline V gene are LNHNV and YYDKDF (reference sequence). V trimming: 3 bases; J trimming: 6 bases; junction bases outside the gene matches: 7. CDR3 size: 15 residues. CDR3 protein: CATSSSTSGSPEQYF. CDR3 nucleotide sequence: TGTGCCACCAGCAGCTCCACTAGCGGGAGCCCCGAGCAGTACTTC. Full variable domain (rest looked up from reference TRBV15 and TRBJ2-7): DAMVIQNPRYQVTQFGKPVTLSCSQTLNHNVMYWYQQKSSQAPKLLFHYYDKDFNNEADTPDNFQSRRPNTSFCFLDIRSPGLGDTAMYLCATSSSTSGSPEQYFGPGTRLTVT.

The V call is TRBV24-1, the J call TRBJ2-1; 8 nucleotides match TRBD1. The CDR3 contains 18 residues. J gave up 3 bases and V 3 bases, and 12 bases lay outside the gene matches. Germline V gene lookup returns CDR1 KGHDR and CDR2 SFDVKD. In DNA form, the CDR3 reads TGTGCCACCAGTGATAACCGGGACAGGTCGACCGTCTACAATGAGCAGTTCTTC. Translated: CATSDNRDRSTVYNEQFF.